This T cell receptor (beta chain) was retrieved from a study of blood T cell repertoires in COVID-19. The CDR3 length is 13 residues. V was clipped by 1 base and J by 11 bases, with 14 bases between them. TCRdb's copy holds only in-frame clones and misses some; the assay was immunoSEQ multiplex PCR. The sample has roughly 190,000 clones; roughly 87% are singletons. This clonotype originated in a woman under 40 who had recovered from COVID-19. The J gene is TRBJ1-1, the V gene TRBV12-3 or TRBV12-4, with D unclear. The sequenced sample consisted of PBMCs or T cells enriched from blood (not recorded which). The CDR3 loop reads CASSLGRNFGAFF. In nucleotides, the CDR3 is TGTGCCAGCAGTTTAGGTCGAAATTTCGGGGCTTTCTTT.